This T cell receptor beta chain was obtained from a study of cytomegalovirus exposure and HLA in healthy donors. Whole-study findings and limits: Confirmation was obtained in vitro that a few CMV-associated chains are specific for CMV antigens.

This clone has only a few counts. The target antigen is unknown. This CDR3 spans 12 amino acids. V lost 4 bases to trimming and J lost 1 base, with 7 bases between them. Germline V CDR1 and CDR2: SQVTM, ANQGSEA. With 60 Vbeta and 13 Jbeta primers, the PCR was carried out. Repertoires were generated with immunoSEQ multiplex PCR, while TCRdb's copy carries only in-frame clones and drops some. The sample lists 120,000 to 150,000 clones, 80% occurring once. The sequencing input was PBMCs. The chain employs TRBV29-1 and TRBJ1-1; no clear D gene. This sequence originates from a man younger than 45 in good health and CMV-seronegative. Here the CDR3 reads CSVVGQNTEAFF. The CDR3 DNA follows: TGCAGCGTTGTTGGCCAGAACACTGAAGCTTTCTTT.